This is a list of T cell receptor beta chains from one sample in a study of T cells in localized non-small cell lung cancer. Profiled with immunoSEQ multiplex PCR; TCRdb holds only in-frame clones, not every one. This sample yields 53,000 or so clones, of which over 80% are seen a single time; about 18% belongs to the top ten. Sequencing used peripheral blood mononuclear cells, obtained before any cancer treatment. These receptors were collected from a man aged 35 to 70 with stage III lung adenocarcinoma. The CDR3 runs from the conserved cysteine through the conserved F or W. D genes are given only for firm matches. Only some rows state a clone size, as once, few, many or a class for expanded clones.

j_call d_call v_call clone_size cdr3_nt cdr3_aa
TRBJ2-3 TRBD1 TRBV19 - TGTGCCAGTAGTGTGTCTCAGGGGGCGGATACGCAGTATTTT CASSVSQGADTQYF
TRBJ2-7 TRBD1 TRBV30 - TGTGCCTGGAGTTCGACAGGGTCCCACGAGCAGTACTTC CAWSSTGSHEQYF
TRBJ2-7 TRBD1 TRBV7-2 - TGTGCCAGCAGCTTAGGGACCGGACAGGGCTACGAGCAGTACTTC CASSLGTGQGYEQYF
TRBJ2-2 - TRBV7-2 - TGTGCCAGCAGCCGTGGTTTCACCGGGGAGCTGTTTTTT CASSRGFTGELFF
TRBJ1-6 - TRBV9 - TGTGCCAGCAGCTCCCAGAGCCAGATCTCACCCCTCCACTTT CASSSQSQISPLHF
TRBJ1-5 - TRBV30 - TGTGCCTGGAGACCCGGGGAAAGCAATCAGCCCCAGCATTTT CAWRPGESNQPQHF
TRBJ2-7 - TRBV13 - TGTGCCAGCAGCTTAATGGCCAGGGGGGTGGACGAGCAGTACTTC CASSLMARGVDEQYF
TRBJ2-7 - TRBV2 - TGTGCCAGCAGTGAGTCGGTGATCTACGAGCAGTACTTC CASSESVIYEQYF
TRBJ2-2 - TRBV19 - TGTGCCACCTGGGGGAGACCCGGGGAGCTGTTTTTT CATWGRPGELFF
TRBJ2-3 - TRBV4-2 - TGTGCCAGCAGCCAAGACCGCAGGGATCCTTATCGGGATACGCAGTATTTT CASSQDRRDPYRDTQYF
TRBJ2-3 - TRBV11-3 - TGTGCCAGCAGCCCATCGGACCACACAGATACGCAGTATTTT CASSPSDHTDTQYF
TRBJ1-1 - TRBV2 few TGTGCCAGCAGTACCCTGCAGGGCGGGTCTGAAGCTTTCTTT CASSTLQGGSEAFF
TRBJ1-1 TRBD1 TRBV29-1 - TGCAGCGTTAGACAGGGGGCTGCTGAAGCTTTCTTT CSVRQGAAEAFF
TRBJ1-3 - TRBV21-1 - TGTGCCAGCAGGTTTGGACAGGAACCCTACAGAGGCTCTGGAAACACCATATATTTT CASRFGQEPYRGSGNTIYF
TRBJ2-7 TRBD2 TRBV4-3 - TGCGCCAGCAGCCGCGGACTAGCCTACGAGCAGTACTTC CASSRGLAYEQYF
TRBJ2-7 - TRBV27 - TGTGCCAGCAGTTTAACCGACGTTTCCTTAACTCCCTACGAGCAGTACTTC CASSLTDVSLTPYEQYF
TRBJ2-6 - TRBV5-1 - TGCGCCAGCAGCCAGGGACACTTCTCTGGGGCCAACGTCCTGACTTTC CASSQGHFSGANVLTF
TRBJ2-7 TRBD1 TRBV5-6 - TGTGCCAGCAGCCGACCGGGACAGGGTACCTACGAGCAGTACTTC CASSRPGQGTYEQYF
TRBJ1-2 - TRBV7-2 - TGTGCCAGCAGCTTTGACAGGACCTATGGCTACACCTTC CASSFDRTYGYTF
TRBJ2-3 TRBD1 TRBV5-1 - TGCGCCAGCAGCTTGGACAGGGGACCCCCCCAAGATACGCAGTATTTT CASSLDRGPPQDTQYF
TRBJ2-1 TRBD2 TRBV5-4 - TGTGCCAGCAGCTTGGAAGTACTAGCGGGAGTTGACAATGAGCAGTTCTTC CASSLEVLAGVDNEQFF
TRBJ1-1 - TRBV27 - TGTGCCAGCAGTTTATCCTTATTCGATTTTTACACTGAAGCTTTCTTT CASSLSLFDFYTEAFF
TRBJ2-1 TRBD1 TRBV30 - TGTGCCTGGGAACCGGGACAGGGATACAATGAGCAGTTCTTC CAWEPGQGYNEQFF
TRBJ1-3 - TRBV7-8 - TGTGCCAGCAGCACATTTGCTGGAAACACCATATATTTT CASSTFAGNTIYF
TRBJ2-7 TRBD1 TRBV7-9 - TGTGCCAGCAGCTCCCCCCTGGGGACAGGGGGGGACGAGCAGTACTTC CASSSPLGTGGDEQYF
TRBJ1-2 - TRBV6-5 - TGTGCCTGGGACACTAACTATGGCTACACCTTC CAWDTNYGYTF
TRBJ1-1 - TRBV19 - TGTGCCAGTAGTACGACTCTCCCCCCCACTGAAGCTTTCTTT CASSTTLPPTEAFF
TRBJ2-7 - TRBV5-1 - TGCGCCAGCAGGGAGGGGACGGGTGAGCAGTACTTC CASREGTGEQYF
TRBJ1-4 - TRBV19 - TGTGCCAGTACCTACTCCGGGAACAATGAAAAACTGTTTTTT CASTYSGNNEKLFF
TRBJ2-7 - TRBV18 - TGTGCCAGCTCACCAGGGTCAAGTCGGGGAGAGCAGTACTTC CASSPGSSRGEQYF
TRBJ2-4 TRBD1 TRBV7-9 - TGTGCCAGCAGCTCGGGACAGGGATCCCCCATTCAGTACTTC CASSSGQGSPIQYF
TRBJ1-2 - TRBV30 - TGTGCCTGGAGTTCTGACTCACTTCCGTCGAATGGCTACACCTTC CAWSSDSLPSNGYTF
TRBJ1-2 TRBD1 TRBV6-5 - TGTGCCAGCAGTTACCCCGGGACAGGGGAATATGGCTACACCTTC CASSYPGTGEYGYTF
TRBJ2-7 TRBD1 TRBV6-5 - TGTGCCAGCAGTTCCCCGGGACAGAGCTCCTACGAGCAGTACTTC CASSSPGQSSYEQYF
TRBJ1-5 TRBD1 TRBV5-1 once TGCGCCAGCAGCTTGGAGGGACAGTCAAATCAGCCCCAGCATTTT CASSLEGQSNQPQHF
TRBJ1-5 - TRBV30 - TGTGCCTGGAGTAGGGGGAGTAGTCAGCCCCAGCATTTT CAWSRGSSQPQHF
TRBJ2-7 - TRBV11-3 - TGTGCCAGCAGCCGGGGGTACGAGCAGTACTTC CASSRGYEQYF
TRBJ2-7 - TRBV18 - TGTGCCAGCTCACCTGTCCAGGGGGGGAACTACGAGCAGTACTTC CASSPVQGGNYEQYF
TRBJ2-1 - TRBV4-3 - TGCGCCAGCAGCCGATCCGGGGGCCCCAGTGCCGGTGAGCAGTTCTTC CASSRSGGPSAGEQFF
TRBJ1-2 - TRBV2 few TGTGCCAGCAGTGACGGGCAGGGGAACTATGGCTACACCTTC CASSDGQGNYGYTF
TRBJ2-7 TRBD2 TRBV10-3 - TGTGCCATCTCCACGGCTAGCGGGAGCTACGAGCAGTACTTC CAISTASGSYEQYF
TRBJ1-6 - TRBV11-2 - TGTGCCAGCAGCTTAGAGGGCTCCTATAATTCACCCCTCCACTTT CASSLEGSYNSPLHF
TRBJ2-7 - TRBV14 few TGTGCCAGCAGCCAAGGGGCCCGCGCCGAGCAGTACTTC CASSQGARAEQYF
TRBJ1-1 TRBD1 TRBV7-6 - TGTGCCAGCAGCCCGGAGACAGGGGCTGAAGCTTTCTTT CASSPETGAEAFF
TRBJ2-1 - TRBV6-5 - TGTGCCAGCAGTTACTCGATCCCAGGGACATACAATGAGCAGTTCTTC CASSYSIPGTYNEQFF
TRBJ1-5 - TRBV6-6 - TGTGCCAGCAAAAACCTCGGACTGAACAATCAGCCCCAGCATTTT CASKNLGLNNQPQHF
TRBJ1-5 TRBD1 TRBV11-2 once TGTGCCAGCAGCTTACAGGGGGCAGGACAGCCCCAGCATTTT CASSLQGAGQPQHF
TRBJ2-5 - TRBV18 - TGTGCCAGCTCACCGGGTGAGGGGGGCCAAGAGACCCAGTACTTC CASSPGEGGQETQYF
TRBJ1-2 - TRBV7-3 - TGTGCCAGCAGCGTATATGGCTACACCTTC CASSVYGYTF
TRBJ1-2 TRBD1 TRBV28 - TGTGCCAGCAGTTTCGATCCGGGACAGTCTAACTATGGCTACACCTTC CASSFDPGQSNYGYTF
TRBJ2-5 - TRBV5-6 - TGTGCCAGCAGCTCTTGGATGCAAGAGACCCAGTACTTC CASSSWMQETQYF
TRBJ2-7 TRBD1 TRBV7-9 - TGTGCCAGCAGCCCCCGACAGGGTAACTACGAGCAGTACTTC CASSPRQGNYEQYF
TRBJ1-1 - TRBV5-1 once TGCGCCAGCAGCTTGGTTGGTGAAGCTTTCTTT CASSLVGEAFF
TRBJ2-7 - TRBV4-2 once TGTGCCAGCAGCCCGAGATTCGGTTCCTACGAGCAGTACTTC CASSPRFGSYEQYF
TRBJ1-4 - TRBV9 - TGTGCCAGCAGCTCAGGGGTGGGGGAAAAACTGTTTTTT CASSSGVGEKLFF
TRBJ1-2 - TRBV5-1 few TGCGCCAGCAGCTTCGGGGGGACCTATGGCTACACCTTC CASSFGGTYGYTF
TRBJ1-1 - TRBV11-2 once TGTGCCAGCAGCTTTGCGACCCGAGGGGTCACTGAAGCTTTCTTT CASSFATRGVTEAFF
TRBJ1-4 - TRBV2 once TGTGCCAGCAGTGAGAATGGAATTGAAAAACTGTTTTTT CASSENGIEKLFF
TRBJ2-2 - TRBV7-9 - TGTGCCAGCAGCATCTGGGTCACCGGGGAGCTGTTTTTT CASSIWVTGELFF